Listed here is a single T cell receptor (beta chain). The data were obtained in a study of blood T cell repertoires in COVID-19. In the study overall: Both acute and convalescent COVID-19 samples were obtained from the United States, Italy and Spain.

Seattle patients were enrolled while actively infected and followed longitudinally. As originally analysed: Estimates of nucleated cell counts were drawn from the amplification of reference gene primers. Only in-frame clones appear in the TCRdb table, and some are missing; sequencing was by immunoSEQ multiplex PCR. The DNA was the basis for D and trimming; V, J and clone size are from that table. The top ten hold nearly 5% of the sample, which has 150,000 to 200,000 clones, approximately 90% seen once. V lost 8 bases and J 0 bases, leaving 16 bases between the germline ends. CDR1 and CDR2 (germline): MNHEY, SVGAGI. This CDR3 comprises 15 residues.

The chain employs TRBV6-5 and TRBJ1-2; D gene ambiguous. The sample comprised peripheral blood. This receptor was taken from a man aged 25-40 years with COVID-19, enrolled during active disease. CDR3: CASRMGGKANYGYTF. CDR3 sequence (DNA): TGTGCCAGCCGGATGGGAGGGAAAGCTAACTATGGCTACACCTTC.